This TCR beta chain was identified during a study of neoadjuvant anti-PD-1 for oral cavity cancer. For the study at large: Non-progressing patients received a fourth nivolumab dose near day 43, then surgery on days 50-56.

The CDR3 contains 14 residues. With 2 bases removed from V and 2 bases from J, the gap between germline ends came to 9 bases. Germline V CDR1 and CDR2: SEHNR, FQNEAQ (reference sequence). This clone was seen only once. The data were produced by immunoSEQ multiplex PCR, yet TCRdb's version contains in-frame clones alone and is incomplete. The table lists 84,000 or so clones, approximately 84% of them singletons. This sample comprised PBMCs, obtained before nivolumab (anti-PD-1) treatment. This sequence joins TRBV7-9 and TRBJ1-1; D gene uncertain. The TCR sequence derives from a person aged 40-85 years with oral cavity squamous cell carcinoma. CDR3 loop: CASSLINPNTEAFF. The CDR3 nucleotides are TGTGCCAGCAGCTTAATTAATCCTAACACTGAAGCTTTCTTT.